Each of the 20 T cell receptor beta chains below was sequenced from the same sample in a study of blood T cell repertoires in COVID-19. This table comes from immunoSEQ multiplex PCR, and its TCRdb copy is limited to in-frame clones, with some not included. The sample records 390,000 or so clones, 86% being singletons. The sample comprised peripheral blood. The receptors originated from a woman in her 30s with active or convalescent COVID-19.

V is TRBV7-9 and J is TRBJ2-7; D perhaps matches TRBD2 (6 bases). Germline V gene sequence: CDR1 SEHNR, CDR2 FQNEAQ (reference sequence). Trimming removed 1 base at V and 2 bases at J, with 12 bases between. The CDR3 has 15 residues. The CDR3 DNA reads TGTGCCAGCAGCTTAGGAGTAGCGGCCGCCTACGAGCAGTACTTC. Translation gives CASSLGVAAAYEQYF. Full variable domain (missing parts from reference TRBV7-9 and TRBJ2-7): DTGVSQNPRHKITKRGQNVTFRCDPISEHNRLYWYRQTLGQGPEFLTYFQNEAQLEKSRLLSDRFSAERPKGSFSTLEIQRTEQGDSAMYLCASSLGVAAAYEQYFGPGTRLTVT.

DNA of the CDR3: TGTGCCAGCGATCAAGCGATGAACACTGAAGCTTTCTTT. Translating gives CASDQAMNTEAFF. This chain uses TRBV12-3 or TRBV12-4 with TRBJ1-1; no definite D call. V lost 8 bases and J lost 0, with 10 bases in between. The CDR3 extends over 13 amino acids.

The chain recombines TRBV15 with TRBJ2-2; TRBD2 matches at 7 bases. Germline CDR1 is LNHNV and CDR2 is YYDKDF (reference sequence). The CDR3 totals 15 residues. With 4 bases clipped from V and 5 bases from J, the junction kept 7 bases outside the gene matches. The CDR3: CATSTLAGVTGELFF. CDR3 nucleotide sequence: TGTGCCACCAGCACGCTTGCGGGAGTTACCGGGGAGCTGTTTTTT.

The chain carries TRBV3-1 (or the pseudogene TRBV3-2) and TRBJ2-3, with unresolved D. Trimming removed 4 bases from V and 4 bases from J, with 6 bases in between. The germline V gene encodes CDR1 LGHDT and CDR2 YNNKEL (reference sequence). This CDR3 is 12 amino acids long. This CDR3 reads CASSLFADTQYF. The CDR3 DNA follows: TGTGCCAGCAGCCTATTCGCAGATACGCAGTATTTT.

This clone was found once. The rearrangement joins TRBV5-1 to TRBJ1-2, with D uncertain. V was clipped by 2 bases and J by 0 bases, with 5 bases between them. CDR3 size: 13 residues. Germline-derived CDR1 and CDR2 are SGHRS and YFSETQ. CDR3 nucleotides: TGCGCCAGCAGCTTCGGGTCTAACTATGGCTACACCTTC. The encoded protein is CASSFGSNYGYTF.

The chain is built from TRBV6-5 and TRBJ2-7; D is uncertain. Germline assignment: CDR1 MNHEY and CDR2 SVGAGI. The CDR3 extends over 10 amino acids. The V end was cut by 5 bases, the J end by 4 bases, with 3 bases between. DNA of the CDR3: TGTGCCAGCAGTCGGTACGAGCAGTACTTC. It codes for CASSRYEQYF.

About this clone itself: One end of the junction fails to match germline, which may point to a read error. The chain joins TRBV5-1 to TRBJ2-1; D is ambiguous. Germline loops: CDR1 SGHRS, CDR2 YFSETQ. CDR3 length: 13 residues. Here the CDR3 reads CASSLASHNEQFF. CDR3 coding DNA: TGCGCCAGCAGCTTGGCCTCCCACAATGAGCAGTTCTTC.

Only one count was recorded for this clone. The rearrangement joins TRBV6-5 to TRBJ1-5; 9 bases line up with TRBD1. Germline V gene lookup returns CDR1 MNHEY and CDR2 SVGAGI. V shed 4 bases and J 7 bases; nucleotides not matched to a gene: 5. This CDR3 spans 14 amino acids. The CDR3 loop is CASSFTGGGQPQHF. The DNA for the CDR3 is TGTGCCAGCAGTTTCACAGGGGGCGGGCAGCCCCAGCATTTT.

This clone showed up just once. The same CDR3 can be traced to other DNA sequences in this sample. The chain has TRBV3-1 (or the pseudogene TRBV3-2) and TRBJ1-1; D may be TRBD1 (5 bases). The germline V gene has CDR1 LGHDT and CDR2 YNNKEL (reference sequence). The CDR3 length is 14 residues. V was trimmed by 1 base and J by 1 base, leaving 7 bases between them. The CDR3 is CASSQGGQNTEAFF. For the CDR3, the DNA is TGTGCCAGCAGCCAAGGTGGACAGAACACTGAAGCTTTCTTT.

The chain couples TRBV7-2 to TRBJ2-7; TRBD2 might be the D (6 bases). Germline V lookup: CDR1 SGHTA, CDR2 FQGNSA. CDR3 length: 13 residues. Trimming took 5 bases from V and 6 from J, leaving 14 bases between them. The CDR3 coding sequence is TGTGCCAGCAGCGATGGGGGGAGACGCGAGCAGTACTTC. Its translation is CASSDGGRREQYF.

Notes on this clone: Other DNA sequences from this sample encode an identical CDR3 as well. The rearrangement links TRBV2 to TRBJ2-1; possible D gene TRBD2, 6 bases. The V gene's germline CDR1 is SNHLY and CDR2 FYNNEI. The CDR3 has 13 amino acids. V was trimmed by 4 bases and J by 3 bases, leaving 7 bases between them. The CDR3 DNA reads as TGTGCCAGCAGTGGCGGGAACTACAATGAGCAGTTCTTC. This gives the protein CASSGGNYNEQFF.

In the case of this clone: Distinct nucleotide sequences in the sample also encode this CDR3. The chain uses TRBV2 and TRBJ2-5; 12 nucleotides line up with TRBD2. CDR1 SNHLY and CDR2 FYNNEI come from the germline V gene. This CDR3 has 14 residues. The trim removed 4 bases at V and 5 bases at J, leaving 2 bases unmatched. The CDR3 nucleotides are TGTGCCAGCAGTGTTCTAGCGGGGGGGGAGACCCAGTACTTC. Its protein is CASSVLAGGETQYF. The variable domain in full, completed from reference TRBV2 and TRBJ2-5, reads EPEVTQTPSHQVTQMGQEVILRCVPISNHLYFYWYRQILGQKVEFLVSFYNNEISEKSEIFDDQFSVERPDGSNFTLKIRSTKLEDSAMYFCASSVLAGGETQYFGPGTRLLVL.

The chain recombines TRBV3-1 (or the pseudogene TRBV3-2) with TRBJ2-5, with 11 positions matching TRBD1. CDR3 length: 15 amino acids. The trim removed 4 bases at V and 4 bases at J, leaving 5 bases unmatched. Per germline, CDR1 LGHDT and CDR2 YNNKEL (reference sequence). The CDR3 sequence is CASSLWTGGSETQYF. As DNA, the CDR3 is TGTGCCAGCAGCCTTTGGACAGGGGGCTCAGAGACCCAGTACTTC.

The table lists this clone with a count of one. The chain recombines TRBV27 with TRBJ2-1; D unresolved. Germline loops: CDR1 MNHEY, CDR2 SMNVEV (reference sequence). This CDR3 has 15 amino acids. Trimming pared 6 bases from V and 6 bases from J, leaving 18 bases between. Here the CDR3 DNA reads TGTGCCAGCAGCCTAGACCTCGGGTCTGTCAATGAGCAGTTCTTC. Protein sequence: CASSLDLGSVNEQFF.

The chain links TRBV6-4 to TRBJ1-1; a possible D gene is TRBD1 (5 bases). The CDR3 loop spans 12 amino acids. CDR1 is MRHNA and CDR2 is SNTAGT in the germline V gene. V was clipped by 2 bases and J by 7 bases, with 8 bases between them. This CDR3 reads CASSDGGGEAFF. CDR3 nucleotide sequence: TGTGCCAGCAGTGACGGGGGAGGTGAAGCTTTCTTT.

The V call is TRBV11-2, the J call TRBJ1-1; no clear D. There are 13 residues in the CDR3. Between the trimmed V and J ends, which lost 5 bases and 0 bases, there was a span of 7 bases. Germline CDR1 SGHAT, CDR2 FQNNGV. For the CDR3, the DNA is TGTGCCAGCAGCCGCCACATGAACACTGAAGCTTTCTTT. This encodes CASSRHMNTEAFF.

This clone was counted once. The V gene is TRBV6-5, the J gene TRBJ2-1; no reliable D call. This CDR3 has 15 residues. Germline V gene data show CDR1 as MNHEY and CDR2 as SVGAGI. Trimming removed 6 bases at V and 9 bases at J, with 21 bases between. The CDR3 coding sequence is TGTGCCAGCAGCGACTTTACTACAAGGAACGGTGAGCAGTTCTTC. This gives the protein CASSDFTTRNGEQFF.

This sequence joins TRBV5-1 and TRBJ1-6, with D perhaps matching TRBD1 (6 bases). Trimming pared 3 bases from V and 5 bases from J, leaving 12 bases between. The CDR3 consists of 15 residues. Per the germline V gene, CDR1 is SGHRS and CDR2 is YFSETQ. CDR3 residues: CASSYRDTHNSPLHF. The DNA for the CDR3 is TGCGCCAGCAGCTATCGGGACACCCATAATTCACCCCTCCACTTT.

The J gene is TRBJ2-3, the V gene TRBV19; 8 positions agree with TRBD1. This CDR3 region has 15 residues. The V segment lost 3 bases and the J segment 4 bases; nucleotides outside the gene matches: 6. Per the germline V gene, CDR1 is LNHDA and CDR2 is SQIVND (reference sequence). CDR3 DNA: TGTGCCAGTAGTATTGGCAGGGGGCTCGCAGATACGCAGTATTTT. Translated: CASSIGRGLADTQYF.

This clone was counted only a few times. CDR3: CAWTLDSGGNQPQHF. The DNA for the CDR3 is TGTGCCTGGACCCTCGACTCCGGCGGGAATCAGCCCCAGCATTTT. The genes are TRBV30 and TRBJ1-5; no definite D call. CDR3 size: 15 residues. CDR1 and CDR2 from the germline V gene are GTSNPN and SVGIG (reference sequence). V was shortened by 4 bases and J by 4 bases, with 17 bases between the two germline ends.